This entry is about one T cell receptor beta chain. The sequenced template was RNA, covering the TCR beta CDR3 region. First-round RT-PCR relied on HTBI primers, and a second-round multiplex PCR came next. Using its own MiXCR run on the multiplex PCR reads, TCRdb lists one record per CDR3 protein. The sample yields 450,000 to 600,000 distinct CDR3 sequences, 39% seen once. The sample is drawn from a study of Graves' ophthalmopathy and Graves' hyperthyroidism. Other autoimmune diseases, uncontrolled infections, pregnancy or lactation excluded patients from enrollment. Sequencing input: peripheral blood or thyroid tissue (not recorded which). This receptor was taken from an adult man with Graves' hyperthyroidism.

The CDR3 here is CSASPLTTGKRQETQYF. The CDR3 DNA sequence: TGCAGTGCTAGCCCCCTTACGACAGGGAAGCGGCAAGAGACCCAGTACTTC. The genes are TRBV20-1 and TRBJ2-5; 7 nucleotides agree with TRBD1. Germline V lookup: CDR1 DFQATT, CDR2 SNEGSKA (reference sequence). V trimming: 3 bases; J trimming: 2 bases; junction bases outside the gene matches: 15. CDR3 length: 17 residues.